The 15 T cell receptor beta chains listed next were all sequenced from one sample in a study of OX40 agonist ivuxolimab in advanced cancers. Generated by immunoSEQ multiplex PCR, the TCRdb table keeps only in-frame clones and is missing some. The sample records tens of thousands of clones, approximately 85% being singletons. This sample comprised CD4+ or CD8+ T cells sorted from blood, obtained in a trial of the OX40 agonist ivuxolimab. These receptors all come from an adult with an advanced solid tumor such as melanoma, head and neck, liver or kidney cancer.

This chain joins TRBV28 and TRBJ2-2, with D uncertain. Germline CDR1 and CDR2: MDHEN and SYDVKM. Trimming left V 4 bases short and J 7 bases short, with 13 bases between. CDR3 length: 14 residues. CDR3 in DNA: TGTGCCAGCAGTTATATAGATTTTGGCGGGGAGCTGTTTTTT. Protein: CASSYIDFGGELFF.

This clone was detected once. The gene calls are TRBV7-9 and TRBJ1-1; unclear D gene. There are 13 residues in the CDR3. The germline V gene encodes CDR1 SEHNR and CDR2 FQNEAQ (reference sequence). Trimming took off 4 bases at V and 1 base at J, with 7 bases between the two ends. This CDR3 reads CASSSRQNTEAFF. The CDR3 DNA reads as TGTGCCAGCAGCTCCCGACAGAACACTGAAGCTTTCTTT.

This chain connects TRBV11-3 to TRBJ2-7; 8 positions agree with TRBD1. Germline V lookup: CDR1 SGHNT, CDR2 YENEEA. The junction had 3 bases not matched to a gene; V was cut back by 3 bases and J by 5 bases. The CDR3 is 13 amino acids. CDR3 region: CASSFGTGNEQYF. The CDR3, as DNA: TGTGCCAGCAGCTTCGGGACAGGCAACGAGCAGTACTTC.

The chain combines TRBV2 with TRBJ2-3; TRBD2 is a possible D gene (5 bases). The V gene lost 3 bases and the J gene lost 4 bases, with 11 bases spanning the gap. Germline loops: CDR1 SNHLY, CDR2 FYNNEI. The CDR3 length is 14 residues. The CDR3 reads CASSEGLAADTQYF. The CDR3 region has the DNA TGTGCCAGCAGTGAGGGCCTAGCCGCAGATACGCAGTATTTT.

V is TRBV6-5 and J is TRBJ1-2, with 8 bases matching TRBD1. The CDR3 spans 15 residues. Trimming cost V 6 bases and J 4 bases; bases outside gene matches: 10. Germline CDR1 reads MNHEY; CDR2 reads SVGAGI. CDR3 DNA sequence: TGTGCCAGCAGACAAGGACAGGGAGGATTCTATGGCTACACCTTC. This translates into CASRQGQGGFYGYTF.

The rearrangement links TRBV5-1 to TRBJ1-4; 7 bases are a match to TRBD1. The trim removed 0 bases at V and 7 bases at J, leaving 6 bases unmatched. This CDR3 is built from 15 residues. Germline CDR1 SGHRS, CDR2 YFSETQ. CDR3 sequence reads: CASSLETGVFEKLFF. CDR3 in DNA: TGCGCCAGCAGCTTGGAAACAGGGGTTTTTGAAAAACTGTTTTTT.

The chain is built from TRBV6-1 and TRBJ2-2, with D perhaps given as TRBD1 or TRBD2 (5 bases each). CDR1 and CDR2 (germline): MNHNS, SASEGT. CDR3 size: 13 residues. V gave up 4 bases and J gave up 5 bases, with 8 bases separating them. CDR3 in DNA: TGTGCCAGCAGTGGGGGGTCAACCGGGGAGCTGTTTTTT. Amino acid sequence: CASSGGSTGELFF.

The chain couples TRBV10-3 to TRBJ2-3; perhaps TRBD2 as D (7 bases). CDR1 and CDR2 (germline): ENHRY, SYGVKD. With 6 bases removed from V and 1 base from J, the gap between germline ends came to 11 bases. CDR3 length: 14 amino acids. The CDR3, as DNA: TGTGCCATCAGGAGGGGGGGCGGCACAGATACGCAGTATTTT. Its translation is CAIRRGGGTDTQYF.

The chain is built from TRBV6-6 and TRBJ2-7; D not certain. V dropped 1 base and J dropped 6 bases, with 16 bases sitting between them. Germline CDR1 and CDR2: MNHNY and SVGAGI (reference sequence). The CDR3 covers 15 residues. As DNA, the CDR3 is TGTGCCAGCAGTTACTTCGGGTCCTTCTCGGGCGAGCAGTACTTC. Amino acid sequence: CASSYFGSFSGEQYF.

The V and J genes are TRBV5-1 and TRBJ2-1; no clear D gene. The CDR3 length is 15 residues. Deletions cut 0 bases from V and 9 bases from J, with 16 bases between. CDR1 is SGHRS, CDR2 YFSETQ, per germline. Written as DNA, the CDR3 is TGCGCCAGCAGCTTGGAAAGGGTGGGGTACGGTGAGCAGTTCTTC. Protein product: CASSLERVGYGEQFF.

The DNA for the CDR3 is TGCGCCAGCAGCGACCAGGGAAGGGCCAATAATTCACCCCTCCACTTT. Its translation is CASSDQGRANNSPLHF. The chain carries TRBV5-1 and TRBJ1-6; maybe TRBD1 (5 bases). Trimming took off 4 bases at V and 5 bases at J, with 16 bases between the two ends. Germline V CDR1 and CDR2: SGHRS, YFSETQ. The CDR3 loop spans 16 amino acids. Full variable domain (remainder filled in from reference TRBV5-1 and TRBJ1-6): KAGVTQTPRYLIKTRGQQVTLSCSPISGHRSVSWYQQTPGQGLQFLFEYFSETQRNKGNFPGRFSGRQFSNSRSEMNVSTLELGDSALYLCASSDQGRANNSPLHFGNGTRLTVT.

The rearrangement joins TRBV5-5 to TRBJ2-3; 14 bases match TRBD2. CDR3 length equals 17 residues. Trimming cost V 2 bases and J 3 bases; bases outside gene matches: 5. Looked up from germline, CDR1 is SGHKS and CDR2 is YYEKEE (reference sequence). The CDR3 reads CASSFRLAGGPTDTQYF. CDR3 sequence (DNA): TGTGCCAGCAGCTTTCGACTAGCGGGAGGGCCGACAGATACGCAGTATTTT.

CDR3 nucleotide sequence: TGCGCCAGCAGCGAGGGCCCGCGGACTAGGTCCGATACGCAGTATTTT. Translating gives CASSEGPRTRSDTQYF. The genes are TRBV5-1 and TRBJ2-3; 7 bases align to TRBD2. Germline V lookup: CDR1 SGHRS, CDR2 YFSETQ. The CDR3 loop spans 16 amino acids. V was pared by 4 bases and J by 6 bases, with 14 bases of the junction left unmatched.

The chain couples TRBV4-1 to TRBJ2-1; D call uncertain. Looked up from germline, CDR1 is MGHRA and CDR2 is YSYEKL. Trimming took off 1 base at V and 7 bases at J, with 11 bases between the two ends. The CDR3 length is 14 residues. DNA of the CDR3: TGCGCCAGCAGCCAAGTCGTGATCCCAAATGAGCAGTTCTTC. This gives the protein CASSQVVIPNEQFF.

In its sample, this clone was seen a few times. V gene TRBV28 combines with J gene TRBJ1-5, with unresolved D. Trimming took off 3 bases at V and 6 bases at J, with 12 bases between the two ends. Germline lookup yields CDR1 MDHEN and CDR2 SYDVKM. This CDR3 has 14 amino acids. The CDR3 here is CASSLWEDGQPQHF. CDR3 DNA sequence: TGTGCCAGCAGTTTGTGGGAAGACGGTCAGCCCCAGCATTTT.